Below are 14 T cell receptor beta chains sequenced from a single sample in a study of cytomegalovirus exposure and HLA in healthy donors (dated by TCRdb to 2016 to 2017). Libraries were made using the immunoSEQ multiplex PCR assay. The multiplex PCR relied on a mix of 60 forward primers for TCR Vbeta segments and 13 reverse primers for TCR Jbeta segments. The clones in this table, taken by TCRdb from immuneACCESS, are in-frame only. Not every clone is retained; where verified, under half of the shortfall comes from an unresolved V gene, and the cause of the rest is unknown. For this sample there are about 140,000 clones; 75% to 90% appear just once. The ten top clones hold 2.5% to 3.5% of the sample. Sequenced input: PBMCs. Source of these receptors: a woman in her 30s in good health and CMV-seronegative.

The chain carries TRBV9 and TRBJ2-5; the match to TRBD2 covers 7 bases. V was pared by 0 bases and J by 5 bases, with 7 bases of the junction left unmatched. The CDR3 covers 15 residues. From germline, CDR1 is SGDLS and CDR2 YYNGEE. The CDR3 loop is CASSVGVGGIETQYF. CDR3 nucleotides: TGTGCCAGCAGCGTAGGAGTGGGGGGGATCGAGACCCAGTACTTC. The full variable domain, with the rest looked up from reference TRBV9 and TRBJ2-5, is DSGVTQTPKHLITATGQRVTLRCSPRSGDLSVYWYQQSLDQGLQFLIQYYNGEERAKGNILERFSAQQFPDLHSELNLSSLELGDSALYFCASSVGVGGIETQYFGPGTRLLVL.

The chain couples TRBV6-1 to TRBJ1-1; TRBD1 might be the D (5 bases). The length of the CDR3 is 18 residues. Deletions cut 2 bases from V and 0 bases from J, with 19 bases between. Germline assignment: CDR1 MNHNS and CDR2 SASEGT. The CDR3 coding sequence is TGTGCCAGCAGTGAATCAGAAGGGGTTTACAGTCTGAACACTGAAGCTTTCTTT. This sequence encodes CASSESEGVYSLNTEAFF.

V usage is TRBV9 and J usage is TRBJ1-4, with a weak D call TRBD1 (6 bases). Germline CDR1 SGDLS, CDR2 YYNGEE. This CDR3 is built from 15 residues. V was cut by 1 base and J by 4 bases, with 11 bases left in between. CDR3 sequence reads: CASSVRQGNNEKLFF. The CDR3 nucleotides read TGTGCCAGCAGCGTAAGGCAGGGGAATAATGAAAAACTGTTTTTT.

The chain recombines TRBV6-1 with TRBJ2-7, with D possibly matching TRBD2 (5 bases). Germline CDR1 reads MNHNS; CDR2 reads SASEGT. The CDR3 runs 16 residues. V dropped 0 bases and J dropped 1 base, with 13 bases sitting between them. The CDR3 loop reads CASSEAETGGSYEQYF. The CDR3 bases are TGTGCCAGCAGTGAAGCGGAGACTGGCGGGTCCTACGAGCAGTACTTC.

The J gene is TRBJ2-2, the V gene TRBV6-1; D is perhaps TRBD1 (6 bases). The CDR3 totals 14 residues. Germline CDR1 is MNHNS and CDR2 is SASEGT. V was clipped by 6 bases and J by 1 base, with 9 bases between them. DNA for the CDR3: TGTGCCAGCAGCCCGGGACAGAACACCGGGGAGCTGTTTTTT. Its protein product is CASSPGQNTGELFF.

The chain links TRBV19 to TRBJ1-1, with a weak D call TRBD1 (5 bases). Germline values: CDR1 LNHDA, CDR2 SQIVND (reference sequence). CDR3 length: 14 residues. Deletions cut 4 bases from V and 0 bases from J, with 9 bases between. The CDR3 loop reads CASSKNRLNTEAFF. For the CDR3, the DNA is TGTGCCAGTAGTAAGAACAGGCTGAACACTGAAGCTTTCTTT.

J is TRBJ2-7 and V is TRBV11-2; maybe TRBD2 (6 bases). With 1 base removed from V and 0 bases from J, the gap between germline ends came to 10 bases. CDR1 and CDR2 (germline): SGHAT, FQNNGV. CDR3 length: 15 residues. In nucleotides, the CDR3 is TGTGCCAGCAGCTTAGTACGGGGGAGCTCCTACGAGCAGTACTTC. Its protein is CASSLVRGSSYEQYF.

The chain is built from TRBV11-2 and TRBJ2-7, with a weak D call TRBD2 (6 bases). The CDR3 runs to 16 residues. Looked up from germline, CDR1 is SGHAT and CDR2 is FQNNGV. Trimming took off 5 bases at V and 5 bases at J, with 22 bases between the two ends. The DNA of the CDR3 is TGTGCCAGCAGCACCCTAAGGTACGGGAGATTCAACGAGCAGTACTTC. It yields the protein CASSTLRYGRFNEQYF.

This chain connects TRBV15 to TRBJ2-1; D perhaps matches TRBD2 (6 bases). This CDR3 spans 16 amino acids. CDR1 is LNHNV and CDR2 is YYDKDF in the germline V gene (reference sequence). Deletions cut 3 bases from V and 4 bases from J, with 16 bases between. The CDR3 nucleotides are TGTGCCACCAGCAGGGAGGGACCCCCAAGATACAATGAGCAGTTCTTC. It translates to CATSREGPPRYNEQFF. Drawing the rest from reference TRBV15 and TRBJ2-1, the complete variable domain is DAMVIQNPRYQVTQFGKPVTLSCSQTLNHNVMYWYQQKSSQAPKLLFHYYDKDFNNEADTPDNFQSRRPNTSFCFLDIRSPGLGDTAMYLCATSREGPPRYNEQFFGPGTRLTVL.

V gene TRBV4-1 combines with J gene TRBJ2-5; D may be TRBD2 (7 bases). This CDR3 comprises 17 residues. Trimming shortened V by 0 bases and J by 4 bases, and 18 bases separated the two germline ends. Per germline, CDR1 MGHRA and CDR2 YSYEKL. CDR3 sequence (DNA): TGCGCCAGCAGCCAAGATTTAGGAGGGGGGGCTAGAGAGACCCAGTACTTC. Protein: CASSQDLGGGARETQYF.

This clone was picked up a small number of times. CDR3 in amino acids: CASSQGRQGQGETQYF. CDR3 nucleotides: TGTGCCAGCAGCCAAGGACGCCAAGGACAGGGAGAGACCCAGTACTTC. The chain has TRBV4-2 and TRBJ2-5, with TRBD1 identical over 8 bases. The CDR3 covers 16 residues. The germline V gene has CDR1 LGHNA and CDR2 YNFKEQ. Trimming cost V 1 base and J 4 bases; bases outside gene matches: 8.

Comment on this clone: One end of the junction fails to match germline, which may point to a read error. V is TRBV2 and J is TRBJ2-5; possibly TRBD1 for D (5 bases). Germline V gene sequence: CDR1 SNHLY, CDR2 FYNNEI. This CDR3 has 11 amino acids. CDR3 nucleotides: TGTGCCACTTCCAGGGAAGAGACCCGGTACTTC. Translating gives CATSREETRYF.

This chain uses TRBV18 with TRBJ1-4; D not certain. CDR1 and CDR2 from the germline V gene are KGHSH and LQKENI. The CDR3 consists of 15 residues. V was pared by 3 bases and J by 8 bases, with 16 bases between. Here the CDR3 reads CASSPSSVIREKLFF. CDR3 DNA: TGTGCCAGCTCACCGTCGAGCGTGATTCGGGAAAAACTGTTTTTT.

The genes are TRBV7-8 and TRBJ1-5; 8 bases agree with TRBD1. Germline loops: CDR1 SGHVS, CDR2 FQNEAQ. The CDR3 sequence is 14 residues long. J was trimmed by 6 bases and V by 5 bases; bases with no gene match: 6. Written as DNA, the CDR3 is TGTGCCAGCAGCGAGGACAGGGTGGGTCAGCCCCAGCATTTT. Its translation is CASSEDRVGQPQHF.